This T cell receptor (beta chain) originates from a study of blood T cell repertoires in COVID-19. The wider study: Spain, Italy and the United States supplied samples that represented acute and convalescent COVID-19. In each case, the material was cDNA or gDNA derived from T cells, B-cell-depleted T cells, or PBMCs.

TCRdb keeps only in-frame clones here, not all; method: immunoSEQ multiplex PCR. The sample has over 85,000 clones; around 87% are singletons. The junction had 5 bases not matched to a gene; V was cut back by 4 bases and J by 1 base. The CDR3 spans 16 residues. The germline CDR1 and CDR2 sequences are SGHAT and FQNNGV. The chain couples TRBV11-2 to TRBJ2-3; 10 nucleotides agree with TRBD2. This receptor was identified in a human donor in a cohort sampled during active COVID-19. The material sequenced was peripheral blood. The DNA for the CDR3 is TGTGCCAGCAGCTGGGGAGGGACTAGCGGCACAGATACGCAGTATTTT. This encodes CASSWGGTSGTDTQYF. Drawing the rest from reference TRBV11-2 and TRBJ2-3, the complete variable domain is EAGVAQSPRYKIIEKRQSVAFWCNPISGHATLYWYQQILGQGPKLLIQFQNNGVVDDSQLPKDRFSAERLKGVDSTLKIQPAKLEDSAVYLCASSWGGTSGTDTQYFGPGTRLTVL.